This is a list of T cell receptor beta chains from one sample in a study of OX40 agonist ivuxolimab in advanced cancers. The protocol was immunoSEQ multiplex PCR, while the TCRdb copy is restricted to in-frame clones and leaves out a portion. This table holds approximately 84,000 clones, 89% found once. Source: CD4+ or CD8+ T cells sorted from blood, taken in a trial of the OX40 agonist ivuxolimab. The source of these receptors is an adult with an advanced solid tumor such as melanoma, head and neck, liver or kidney cancer. The CDR3 runs from the conserved cysteine through the conserved F or W. Fields, in order: D gene, V gene, J gene, clone size, CDR3 protein, CDR3 DNA. A D gene is named only where the DNA matches it firmly. The size of a clone is reported for some rows only, either as once, few or many, or as a class for expanded clones.

d_call: .; v_call: TRBV28; j_call: TRBJ2-1; clone_size: .; cdr3_aa: CASRVGSSYNEQFF; cdr3_nt: TGTGCCAGCAGGGTCGGGAGCTCCTACAATGAGCAGTTCTTC
d_call: TRBD1; v_call: TRBV6-5; j_call: TRBJ1-4; clone_size: .; cdr3_aa: CASSRSGTGVEKLFF; cdr3_nt: TGTGCCAGCAGTCGTTCCGGGACAGGGGTCGAAAAACTGTTTTTT
d_call: .; v_call: TRBV5-6; j_call: TRBJ2-7; clone_size: once; cdr3_aa: CASSSDRDPYEQYF; cdr3_nt: TGTGCCAGCAGCTCGGACAGAGATCCCTACGAGCAGTACTTC
d_call: .; v_call: TRBV5-4; j_call: TRBJ2-1; clone_size: .; cdr3_aa: CASSSWASPGRAQINEQFF; cdr3_nt: TGTGCCAGCAGCTCCTGGGCCAGCCCTGGAAGAGCGCAGATCAATGAGCAGTTCTTC
d_call: .; v_call: TRBV5-1; j_call: TRBJ1-6; clone_size: .; cdr3_aa: CASSPDPGGSPLHF; cdr3_nt: TGCGCCAGCAGCCCGGACCCGGGAGGTTCACCCCTCCACTTT
d_call: .; v_call: TRBV2; j_call: TRBJ1-4; clone_size: .; cdr3_aa: CASRADAVTNEKLFF; cdr3_nt: TGTGCCAGCAGGGCAGATGCTGTAACTAATGAAAAACTGTTTTTT
d_call: TRBD2; v_call: TRBV27; j_call: TRBJ2-5; clone_size: .; cdr3_aa: CASSGGLAGGPTGARETQYF; cdr3_nt: TGTGCCAGCAGTGGGGGACTAGCGGGAGGGCCCACAGGCGCACGGGAGACCCAGTACTTC
d_call: TRBD1; v_call: TRBV30; j_call: TRBJ1-5; clone_size: .; cdr3_aa: CAWSGQGSGQPQHF; cdr3_nt: TGTGCCTGGAGCGGACAGGGAAGCGGTCAGCCCCAGCATTTT
d_call: .; v_call: TRBV14; j_call: TRBJ1-2; clone_size: .; cdr3_aa: CASSQGSLPPYGYTF; cdr3_nt: TGTGCCAGCAGCCAAGGATCTCTCCCCCCTTATGGCTACACCTTC
d_call: TRBD1; v_call: TRBV5-4; j_call: TRBJ1-2; clone_size: .; cdr3_aa: CASSLLQGAWGYTF; cdr3_nt: TGTGCCAGCAGCTTGCTACAGGGGGCGTGGGGCTACACCTTC
d_call: .; v_call: TRBV19; j_call: TRBJ2-5; clone_size: .; cdr3_aa: CASSRGIYSEETQYF; cdr3_nt: TGTGCCAGTAGTAGGGGGATTTACTCCGAAGAGACCCAGTACTTC
d_call: .; v_call: TRBV6-1; j_call: TRBJ2-7; clone_size: once; cdr3_aa: CASSETGAYEQYF; cdr3_nt: TGTGCCAGCAGTGAGACAGGAGCCTACGAGCAGTACTTC
d_call: .; v_call: TRBV27; j_call: TRBJ2-1; clone_size: .; cdr3_aa: CASSSLAFSNNEQFF; cdr3_nt: TGTGCCAGCAGCTCTTTAGCATTTTCGAACAATGAGCAGTTCTTC
d_call: TRBD1; v_call: TRBV6-1; j_call: TRBJ2-7; clone_size: once; cdr3_aa: CASRGAGTVAYEQYF; cdr3_nt: TGTGCCAGCAGGGGAGCCGGGACAGTGGCCTACGAGCAGTACTTC
d_call: .; v_call: TRBV5-1; j_call: TRBJ2-1; clone_size: .; cdr3_aa: CASSFSGFYNEQFF; cdr3_nt: TGCGCCAGCAGCTTCTCAGGTTTCTACAATGAGCAGTTCTTC
d_call: TRBD2; v_call: TRBV6-5; j_call: TRBJ2-3; clone_size: few; cdr3_aa: CASSYRRGRGTDTQYF; cdr3_nt: TGTGCCAGCAGTTACAGGCGGGGGAGGGGCACAGATACGCAGTATTTT
d_call: TRBD1; v_call: TRBV10-3; j_call: TRBJ2-1; clone_size: few; cdr3_aa: CAIRDSGGYNEQFF; cdr3_nt: TGTGCCATCAGGGACTCAGGGGGTTACAATGAGCAGTTCTTC
d_call: .; v_call: TRBV28; j_call: TRBJ1-5; clone_size: few; cdr3_aa: CASSLSLSGNQPQHF; cdr3_nt: TGTGCCAGCAGTTTGAGTCTGTCTGGCAATCAGCCCCAGCATTTT
d_call: .; v_call: TRBV6-5; j_call: TRBJ1-2; clone_size: .; cdr3_aa: CASSPRGLANYGYTF; cdr3_nt: TGTGCCAGCAGCCCCAGGGGACTAGCTAACTATGGCTACACCTTC
d_call: .; v_call: TRBV5-1; j_call: TRBJ2-7; clone_size: .; cdr3_aa: CASSLDRWSYEQYF; cdr3_nt: TGCGCCAGCAGCTTGGATCGGTGGTCCTACGAGCAGTACTTC
d_call: .; v_call: TRBV5-1; j_call: TRBJ2-7; clone_size: .; cdr3_aa: CASSPEAASSYEQYF; cdr3_nt: TGCGCCAGCAGCCCCGAAGCGGCCAGCTCCTACGAGCAGTACTTC
d_call: .; v_call: TRBV5-1; j_call: TRBJ2-7; clone_size: .; cdr3_aa: CASSLAPLAVGGTYEQYF; cdr3_nt: TGCGCCAGCAGCTTGGCCCCCCTTGCCGTGGGGGGCACCTACGAGCAGTACTTC
d_call: TRBD1; v_call: TRBV5-1; j_call: TRBJ1-3; clone_size: .; cdr3_aa: CASSQEPRTGRRNTIYF; cdr3_nt: TGCGCCAGCAGCCAAGAGCCGCGGACAGGCAGGAGAAACACCATATATTTT
d_call: TRBD2; v_call: TRBV28; j_call: TRBJ2-3; clone_size: .; cdr3_aa: CASSGSGRIIRDTQYF; cdr3_nt: TGTGCCAGCAGCGGTAGCGGGAGAATAATCAGGGATACGCAGTATTTT
d_call: .; v_call: TRBV29-1; j_call: TRBJ2-7; clone_size: .; cdr3_aa: CSVSGIQEGLSSYEQYF; cdr3_nt: TGCAGCGTTTCCGGGATTCAGGAAGGGTTGAGCTCCTACGAGCAGTACTTC
d_call: .; v_call: TRBV7-2; j_call: TRBJ1-4; clone_size: .; cdr3_aa: CASSPDWVEEKLFF; cdr3_nt: TGTGCCAGCAGCCCCGACTGGGTTGAAGAAAAACTGTTTTTT
d_call: .; v_call: TRBV19; j_call: TRBJ1-5; clone_size: .; cdr3_aa: CASSMAYGGEPQHF; cdr3_nt: TGTGCCAGTAGTATGGCCTACGGGGGGGAGCCCCAGCATTTT
d_call: TRBD1; v_call: TRBV14; j_call: TRBJ1-1; clone_size: .; cdr3_aa: CASSQGPGGSWDTEAFF; cdr3_nt: TGTGCCAGCAGCCAAGGGCCAGGGGGCAGTTGGGACACTGAAGCTTTCTTT
d_call: .; v_call: TRBV2; j_call: TRBJ1-5; clone_size: .; cdr3_aa: CASRARDNYNQPQHF; cdr3_nt: TGTGCCAGCAGAGCCCGGGACAACTACAATCAGCCCCAGCATTTT
d_call: .; v_call: TRBV7-9; j_call: TRBJ2-1; clone_size: .; cdr3_aa: CASSLAEASFSEQFF; cdr3_nt: TGTGCCAGCAGCTTAGCGGAAGCTAGCTTCTCTGAGCAGTTCTTC
d_call: TRBD2; v_call: TRBV5-1; j_call: TRBJ2-5; clone_size: few; cdr3_aa: CASSIAGGQGETQYF; cdr3_nt: TGCGCCAGCAGTATAGCGGGGGGCCAGGGGGAGACCCAGTACTTC
d_call: TRBD1; v_call: TRBV5-1; j_call: TRBJ1-2; clone_size: .; cdr3_aa: CASSAGQGGYTF; cdr3_nt: TGCGCCAGCAGCGCGGGACAGGGTGGCTACACCTTC
d_call: .; v_call: TRBV19; j_call: TRBJ1-2; clone_size: .; cdr3_aa: CASSIAVGPTNYGYTF; cdr3_nt: TGTGCCAGTAGTATCGCCGTCGGGCCTACTAACTATGGCTACACCTTC
d_call: TRBD2; v_call: TRBV5-4; j_call: TRBJ2-3; clone_size: .; cdr3_aa: CASSLVAGGDTQYF; cdr3_nt: TGTGCCAGCAGCTTGGTCGCGGGAGGGGATACGCAGTATTTT
d_call: .; v_call: TRBV21-1; j_call: TRBJ1-4; clone_size: .; cdr3_aa: CASSKCGVVSTNAKLFF; cdr3_nt: TGTGCCAGCAGCAAGTGCGGGGTCGTTTCAACTAATGCAAAACTGTTTTTT
d_call: .; v_call: TRBV27; j_call: TRBJ1-1; clone_size: .; cdr3_aa: CASGYSEAFF; cdr3_nt: TGTGCCAGCGGGTACAGTGAAGCTTTCTTT
d_call: TRBD1; v_call: TRBV6-1; j_call: TRBJ2-7; clone_size: .; cdr3_aa: CASSEMTGGYEQYF; cdr3_nt: TGTGCCAGCAGTGAAATGACAGGGGGCTACGAGCAGTACTTC
d_call: .; v_call: TRBV28; j_call: TRBJ2-1; clone_size: .; cdr3_aa: CASSLTEVSGEEQFF; cdr3_nt: TGTGCCAGCAGTTTAACGGAGGTCTCGGGAGAAGAGCAGTTCTTC
d_call: TRBD2; v_call: TRBV11-2; j_call: TRBJ2-3; clone_size: few; cdr3_aa: CASSSYSGSGGRPYTQYF; cdr3_nt: TGTGCCAGCAGCTCCTATTCTGGTAGCGGGGGCCGTCCATATACGCAGTATTTT
d_call: .; v_call: TRBV2; j_call: TRBJ1-6; clone_size: .; cdr3_aa: CASSRQNNSPLHF; cdr3_nt: TGTGCCAGCAGTCGGCAGAATAATTCACCCCTCCACTTT
d_call: .; v_call: TRBV6-5; j_call: TRBJ2-6; clone_size: .; cdr3_aa: CASLEGSGANVLTF; cdr3_nt: TGTGCCAGCCTGGAGGGCTCTGGGGCCAACGTCCTGACTTTC